The 8 T cell receptor beta chains listed next were all sequenced from one sample in a study of T and B cells in COVID-19 patients. Multiplex PCR with BIOMED2 TRB-A/B primer pools amplified TRB rearrangements. One entry per CDR3 protein, called by TCRdb with MiXCR from the multiplex PCR reads. The sample holds around 8,200 distinct CDR3 sequences, 26% seen once. Blood genomic DNA input for TRB amplification was roughly 220-500 ng. The sample taken for sequencing was blood. These receptors were taken from a human donor with active COVID-19.

This clonotype occurred once. V is TRBV11-2 and J is TRBJ2-3; 7 nucleotides agree with TRBD2. Trimming cost V 5 bases and J 0 bases; bases outside gene matches: 8. Looked up from germline, CDR1 is SGHAT and CDR2 is FQNNGV. The CDR3 runs 16 residues. CDR3 DNA: TGTGCCAGCAGCCTCTTAGCGGGCCGAAGCACAGATACGCAGTATTTT. This gives the protein CASSLLAGRSTDTQYF.

This clonotype was observed a handful of times. This chain links TRBV7-9 with TRBJ1-6; D unresolved. From germline, CDR1 is SEHNR and CDR2 FQNEAQ (reference sequence). The CDR3 is made up of 14 amino acids. Trimming stripped 3 bases from V and 9 bases from J, with 12 bases between. The CDR3 is CASSFALTTSPLHF. The CDR3 DNA sequence: TGTGCCAGCAGCTTTGCTCTGACAACTTCACCCCTCCACTTT.

This clonotype was recorded at least ten times. The rearrangement joins TRBV10-3 to TRBJ1-3, with TRBD1 matching over 7 bases. Germline trimming cut 7 bases from V and 1 base from J; bases unmatched to any gene: 4. The CDR3 sequence is 14 residues long. Germline V gene sequence: CDR1 ENHRY, CDR2 SYGVKD. DNA for the CDR3: TGTGCCATCACCCAGGGGGGTTCTGGAAACACCATATATTTT. Protein: CAITQGGSGNTIYF.

The gene calls are TRBV7-2 and TRBJ2-7; D gene uncertain. In germline, CDR1 is SGHTA, CDR2 FQGNSA. The CDR3 has 14 residues. Trimming took off 1 base at V and 3 bases at J, with 10 bases between the two ends. CDR3 nucleotides: TGTGCCAGCAGCTTAGAAATGGGGAACTACGAGCAGTACTTC. It translates to CASSLEMGNYEQYF. The full variable domain, rest sourced from reference TRBV7-2 and TRBJ2-7, is GAGVSQSPSNKVTEKGKDVELRCDPISGHTALYWYRQSLGQGLEFLIYFQGNSAPDKSGLPSDRFSAERTGGSVSTLTIQRTQQEDSAVYLCASSLEMGNYEQYFGPGTRLTVT.

Relative to its sample, this clonotype is medium-sized. The gene calls are TRBV19 and TRBJ2-2; 11 positions match TRBD2. CDR3 length: 17 residues. The germline V gene has CDR1 LNHDA and CDR2 SQIVND (reference sequence). J lost 3 bases, V lost 5 bases, and 8 bases had no gene match. In DNA, the CDR3 is TGTGCCAGTAGTGGTAGCGGGAGGGCCGCGGACACCGGGGAGCTGTTTTTT. Translated, it gives CASSGSGRAADTGELFF. Based on the CDR3 plus reference TRBV19 and TRBJ2-2, the full variable domain is DGGITQSPKYLFRKEGQNVTLSCEQNLNHDAMYWYRQDPGQGLRLIYYSQIVNDFQKGDIAEGYSVSREKKESFPLTVTSAQKNPTAFYLCASSGSGRAADTGELFFGEGSRLTVL.

The chain carries TRBV20-1 and TRBJ2-1, with D possibly being TRBD1 or TRBD2 (6 bases each). CDR3 length: 10 residues. Per germline, CDR1 DFQATT and CDR2 SNEGSKA (reference sequence). The CDR3 DNA follows: TGCATCCCCGGGGGCGATGAGCAGTTCTTC. The encoded protein is CIPGGDEQFF.

Only a few counts were recorded for this clonotype. CDR3 loop: CASSDSKRGEAFF. The CDR3 nucleotides are TGTGCCAGCAGTGACTCGAAACGGGGCGAAGCTTTCTTT. The chain has TRBV6-4 and TRBJ1-1, with a possible D match to TRBD1 (5 bases). This CDR3 has 13 amino acids. Germline V gene lookup returns CDR1 MRHNA and CDR2 SNTAGT. Trimming left V 0 bases short and J 8 bases short, with 10 bases between.

By share, this clonotype ranks as medium-sized. The gene calls are TRBV27 and TRBJ1-4, with D unclear. The CDR3 runs 16 residues. Germline CDR1 and CDR2: MNHEY and SMNVEV (reference sequence). The ends were cut back, 1 base at V and 5 bases at J, with 14 bases in the middle. CDR3 sequence reads: CASSLFASTQNEKLFF. The DNA for the CDR3 is TGTGCCAGCAGTTTATTTGCCAGTACACAGAATGAAAAACTGTTTTTT.